These 3 T cell receptor beta chains originate from one sample sequenced in a study of identifying expanded T cells in peripheral blood. The method was immunoSEQ multiplex PCR; TCRdb's version includes in-frame clones alone and lacks a portion of them. In the table there are about 91,000 clones, about nine tenths of which are singletons. The sample was blood. Source of these receptors: a person aged 18 to 69 in good health.

This rearrangement joins TRBV28 to TRBJ2-7; weak D call: TRBD2 (7 bases). The germline V gene encodes CDR1 MDHEN and CDR2 SYDVKM. This CDR3 has 16 amino acids. V was pared by 7 bases and J by 4 bases, with 23 bases between. The CDR3 DNA reads as TGTGCCAGCACTACCTTGGGGGGCGGGAGTGGGTACGAGCAGTACTTC. It translates to CASTTLGGGSGYEQYF.

V is TRBV4-1 and J is TRBJ1-1; 7 nucleotides align to TRBD1. Germline-derived CDR1 and CDR2 are MGHRA and YSYEKL. The CDR3 totals 16 residues. V lost 6 bases, J lost 2 bases, and 12 bases stayed unmatched. The CDR3 sequence is CASRPRETGFNTEAFF. Here the CDR3 DNA reads TGCGCCAGCAGACCCCGAGAGACAGGGTTTAACACTGAAGCTTTCTTT.

The rearrangement links TRBV4-2 to TRBJ2-1; perhaps TRBD2 as D (5 bases). V was clipped by 0 bases and J by 0 bases, with 12 bases between them. Germline CDR1 LGHNA, CDR2 YNFKEQ. The CDR3 contains 17 residues. CDR3 sequence: CASSQDSAPSSYNEQFF. The CDR3 DNA follows: TGTGCCAGCAGCCAAGATAGCGCACCTAGCTCCTACAATGAGCAGTTCTTC.